The 32 T cell receptor beta chains given below trace back to one sample, sequenced in a study of T cell responses to AZD1222 COVID-19 vaccine. Clones were read by immunoSEQ multiplex PCR, and TCRdb kept only the in-frame ones, dropping some. This sample carries some 130,000 clones, around 85% of them seen once, and the ten largest clones take roughly 2.6%. Sequenced material: peripheral blood, taken on day 0 of AZD1222 vaccination. The receptors here all came from an adult in good health.

This sequence joins TRBV6-5 and TRBJ1-6; D gene uncertain. The CDR3 runs to 14 residues. V was cut by 0 bases and J by 6 bases, with 6 bases left in between. Germline V gene lookup returns CDR1 MNHEY and CDR2 SVGAGI. Here the CDR3 DNA reads TGTGCCAGCAGTTACTCGACTACTAATTCACCCCTCCACTTT. It specifies CASSYSTTNSPLHF.

The chain recombines TRBV28 with TRBJ2-4, with 11 bases fitting TRBD1. The CDR3 length is 17 residues. From germline, CDR1 is MDHEN and CDR2 SYDVKM. J lost 4 bases, V lost 11 bases, and 16 bases had no gene match. In DNA, the CDR3 is TGTGCCTCCCGAGAAATGACCGGGACAGGGGGAAAAAACATTCAGTACTTC. It specifies CASREMTGTGGKNIQYF.

This clone was counted only a few times. This chain links TRBV15 with TRBJ1-1; D remains unclear. The ends were cut back, 6 bases at V and 5 bases at J, with 13 bases in the middle. Germline-derived CDR1 and CDR2 are LNHNV and YYDKDF (reference sequence). The CDR3 runs 13 residues. CDR3 loop: CATSQGWRTEAFF. Written as DNA, the CDR3 is TGTGCCACCAGTCAAGGGTGGAGGACTGAAGCTTTCTTT.

The gene calls are TRBV9 and TRBJ1-1, with D unclear. V was shortened by 2 bases and J by 3 bases, with 11 bases between the two germline ends. The CDR3 has 14 amino acids. Germline assignment: CDR1 SGDLS and CDR2 YYNGEE. The CDR3 is CASSVRGIDTEAFF. Written as DNA, the CDR3 is TGTGCCAGCAGCGTTCGAGGGATTGACACTGAAGCTTTCTTT.

The chain links TRBV6-2 or TRBV6-3 to TRBJ2-5; no firm D call. The CDR3 is 13 amino acids. CDR1 and CDR2 from the germline V gene are MNHEY and SVGEGT. V lost 4 bases, J lost 0 bases, and 6 bases lay in between. The CDR3 spells CASSSQNQETQYF. For the CDR3, the DNA is TGTGCCAGCAGTTCCCAGAACCAAGAGACCCAGTACTTC.

The chain uses TRBV7-4 and TRBJ2-7; a possible D gene is TRBD1 (5 bases). The germline V gene encodes CDR1 SGHVT and CDR2 SQSDAQ. Trimming shortened V by 0 bases and J by 0 bases, and 12 bases separated the two germline ends. The CDR3 totals 16 residues. CDR3 coding DNA: TGTGCCAGCAGCTTAGCGGGGCCCAGGAGCTCCTACGAGCAGTACTTC. Translation gives CASSLAGPRSSYEQYF.

The chain links TRBV27 to TRBJ2-2; D may be TRBD2 (6 bases). The ends were cut back, 11 bases at V and 7 bases at J, with 23 bases in the middle. The CDR3 is 15 amino acids. Per germline, CDR1 MNHEY and CDR2 SMNVEV (reference sequence). This CDR3 reads CASGALGTGGGELFF. The CDR3 DNA is TGTGCCTCTGGGGCCCTCGGCACCGGGGGCGGGGAGCTGTTTTTT.

The rearrangement links TRBV18 to TRBJ1-1; TRBD1 is a possible D gene (6 bases). Germline-derived CDR1 and CDR2 are KGHSH and LQKENI. This CDR3 comprises 15 residues. V was pared by 2 bases and J by 5 bases, with 15 bases between. In nucleotides, the CDR3 is TGTGCCAGCTCACCAGGGTTAACAGGGTCGACTGAAGCTTTCTTT. Protein product: CASSPGLTGSTEAFF.

V usage is TRBV6-1 and J usage is TRBJ1-5; 9 bases are a match to TRBD1. This CDR3 has 16 residues. Looked up from germline, CDR1 is MNHNS and CDR2 is SASEGT. Trimming removed 2 bases from V and 5 bases from J; junction bases left unmatched: 7. CDR3 loop: CASSESRTGAYQPQHF. In nucleotides, the CDR3 is TGTGCCAGCAGTGAATCCCGGACAGGGGCCTATCAGCCCCAGCATTTT.

The rearrangement joins TRBV15 to TRBJ2-2; the D gene is possibly TRBD2 (7 bases). CDR1 and CDR2 (germline): LNHNV, YYDKDF (reference sequence). V lost 6 bases to trimming and J lost 4 bases, with 18 bases between them. The CDR3 is 16 residues long. This CDR3 reads CATRGWGGRVTGELFF. As DNA, the CDR3 is TGTGCCACCAGGGGATGGGGGGGGCGAGTCACCGGGGAGCTGTTTTTT.

The chain couples TRBV25-1 to TRBJ2-1; no reliable D call. Looked up from germline, CDR1 is MGHDK and CDR2 is SYGVNS. The CDR3 is 12 residues long. The V and J ends lost 7 bases and 8 bases respectively, with 12 bases between them. The CDR3 protein is CASIGYSDEQFF. CDR3 bases: TGTGCCAGCATAGGATATTCGGATGAGCAGTTCTTC.

This rearrangement joins TRBV19 to TRBJ1-1; no firm D call. Germline CDR1 and CDR2: LNHDA and SQIVND (reference sequence). The germline V and J ends were trimmed by 7 bases and 1 base, with 19 bases remaining between them. The CDR3 contains 16 residues. CDR3 loop: CASTHIGGLWNTEAFF. The CDR3 DNA reads TGTGCCAGTACCCATATCGGAGGGTTGTGGAACACTGAAGCTTTCTTT.

This clone was recorded once. The rearrangement uses TRBV7-9 and TRBJ2-2; D might be TRBD1 or TRBD2, each matching 7 bases. This CDR3 is built from 15 residues. V gave up 7 bases and J gave up 4 bases, with 16 bases separating them. Germline CDR1 reads SEHNR; CDR2 reads FQNEAQ (reference sequence). The CDR3 sequence is CASIPTGRVTGELFF. CDR3 in DNA: TGTGCCAGCATCCCGACAGGGAGGGTCACCGGGGAGCTGTTTTTT.

This clone was detected a few times. The rearrangement joins TRBV12-3 or TRBV12-4 to TRBJ1-5; D remains ambiguous. Trimming stripped 6 bases from V and 6 bases from J, with 9 bases between. CDR3 size: 12 residues. The CDR3 DNA sequence: TGTGCCAGCAGCCCCGGGCTTCAGCCCCAGCATTTT. It specifies CASSPGLQPQHF.

Notes on this clone: The junction departs from the called germline gene at one end, perhaps through a read error. The chain employs TRBV7-3 and TRBJ2-1; 10 bases match TRBD2. In germline, CDR1 is SGHTA, CDR2 FQGTGA. The CDR3 runs 15 residues. The DNA of the CDR3 is TGTGCCAGCAGTTTAAGCGGGAGGGCCGAAAATGAGCAGTTCTTC. Amino acids: CASSLSGRAENEQFF.

The rearrangement joins TRBV11-3 to TRBJ2-1; TRBD2 matches 12 bases. Trimming cost V 7 bases and J 5 bases; bases outside gene matches: 9. The CDR3 has 16 residues. Looked up from germline, CDR1 is SGHNT and CDR2 is YENEEA. CDR3 residues: CASMGASGRADNEQFF. CDR3 nucleotides: TGTGCCAGCATGGGGGCTAGCGGGAGGGCCGACAATGAGCAGTTCTTC.

The V call is TRBV5-1, the J call TRBJ1-5, with TRBD1 identical over 8 bases. V trimming: 4 bases; J trimming: 6 bases; junction bases outside the gene matches: 3. Germline V CDR1 and CDR2: SGHRS, YFSETQ. The CDR3 contains 13 residues. The CDR3 nucleotides are TGCGCCAGCAGCATGGACAGGGCTCAGCCCCAGCATTTT. Protein product: CASSMDRAQPQHF.

J is TRBJ1-6 and V is TRBV25-1; a weak D match, TRBD1 (5 bases). CDR1 and CDR2 from the germline V gene are MGHDK and SYGVNS. Deletions cut 2 bases from V and 6 bases from J, with 14 bases between. The CDR3 length is 16 residues. The CDR3 nucleotides are TGTGCCAGCAGTGAAGGGGGGGGATACGGTAATTCACCCCTCCACTTT. Its protein is CASSEGGGYGNSPLHF. The full variable domain, its missing parts supplied by reference TRBV25-1 and TRBJ1-6, is EADIYQTPRYLVIGTGKKITLECSQTMGHDKMYWYQQDPGMELHLIHYSYGVNSTEKGDLSSESTVSRIRTEHFPLTLESARPSHTSQYLCASSEGGGYGNSPLHFGNGTRLTVT.

This chain links TRBV3-1 (or the pseudogene TRBV3-2) with TRBJ2-1, with 7 bases that match TRBD2. The CDR3 length is 17 residues. V lost 2 bases to trimming and J lost 7 bases; unmatched junction nucleotides: 14. Per germline, CDR1 LGHDT and CDR2 YNNKEL (reference sequence). Written as DNA, the CDR3 is TGTGCCAGCAGCCAAACTCGGGCGGGAGAGGGGAAGAATGAGCAGTTCTTC. This encodes CASSQTRAGEGKNEQFF.

The J gene is TRBJ2-2, the V gene TRBV19; the D gene is possibly TRBD2 (5 bases). The CDR3 contains 17 residues. Trimming shortened V by 5 bases and J by 7 bases, and 23 bases separated the two germline ends. Germline assignment: CDR1 LNHDA and CDR2 SQIVND (reference sequence). The CDR3 DNA sequence: TGTGCCAGTAGTCCTCGAACGACGGGGTTCGGTGTCGGGGAGCTGTTTTTT. It is translated as CASSPRTTGFGVGELFF.

The chain carries TRBV5-5 and TRBJ2-2; D possibly corresponds to TRBD2 (6 bases). CDR1 and CDR2 (germline): SGHKS, YYEKEE (reference sequence). The CDR3 extends over 15 amino acids. V lost 3 bases to trimming and J lost 1 base, with 10 bases between them. As DNA, the CDR3 is TGTGCCAGCAGCTGGGCTAGCGAGAACACCGGGGAGCTGTTTTTT. Translation: CASSWASENTGELFF.

The rearrangement joins TRBV21-1 to TRBJ1-4; TRBD1 is taken as the D call from the table, unchecked against the DNA. TRBV21-1 is a listed pseudogene. This CDR3 contains 13 residues. The CDR3 DNA follows: TGTGCCAGGGGCTGGGCAACTAATGAAAAACTGTTTTTT. The encoded protein is CARGWATNEKLFF.

The chain employs TRBV14 and TRBJ2-5; 8 bases map to TRBD1. Trimming took 4 bases from V and 4 from J; bases not matched to a gene: 5. This CDR3 spans 14 amino acids. Looked up from germline, CDR1 is SGHDN and CDR2 is FVKESK. CDR3 DNA: TGTGCCAGCAGCCGCACAGGGGGAGGAGAGACCCAGTACTTC. This sequence encodes CASSRTGGGETQYF.

The genes are TRBV7-8 and TRBJ2-3, with a possible D match to TRBD1 (5 bases). Trimming removed 0 bases from V and 2 bases from J, with 15 bases in between. The CDR3 loop spans 17 amino acids. The V gene's germline CDR1 is SGHVS and CDR2 FQNEAQ. For the CDR3, the DNA is TGTGCCAGCAGCTTAGCGCTAAGGGGCCGCCACACAGATACGCAGTATTTT. This encodes CASSLALRGRHTDTQYF.

Only a few counts were recorded for this clone. The genes are TRBV11-2 and TRBJ1-1; D not certain. V was trimmed by 7 bases and J by 1 base, leaving 16 bases between them. This CDR3 has 15 residues. Per germline, CDR1 SGHAT and CDR2 FQNNGV. The DNA of the CDR3 is TGTGCCAGCACCCGCTCGGGCGCAAGGAACACTGAAGCTTTCTTT. This translates into CASTRSGARNTEAFF. The entire variable domain, with the rest obtained from reference TRBV11-2 and TRBJ1-1, is as follows: EAGVAQSPRYKIIEKRQSVAFWCNPISGHATLYWYQQILGQGPKLLIQFQNNGVVDDSQLPKDRFSAERLKGVDSTLKIQPAKLEDSAVYLCASTRSGARNTEAFFGQGTRLTVV.

The V and J genes are TRBV30 and TRBJ1-5, with 7 bases that match TRBD1. CDR1 and CDR2 (germline): GTSNPN, SVGIG (reference sequence). J gave up 2 bases and V 4 bases, and 11 bases lay outside the gene matches. This CDR3 is 16 amino acids long. The CDR3 coding sequence is TGTGCCTGGACGGAGGACAGGCGAGCGGGCAATCAGCCCCAGCATTTT. Translation: CAWTEDRRAGNQPQHF.

The genes are TRBV6-6 and TRBJ2-3, with TRBD2 matching over 13 bases. The CDR3 loop spans 14 amino acids. Trimming at V came to 10 bases and at J to 3 bases, leaving 4 bases not matched to a gene. Germline V gene sequence: CDR1 MNHNY, CDR2 SVGAGI (reference sequence). CDR3 sequence reads: CATATSGRTDTQYF. As DNA, the CDR3 is TGTGCCACCGCGACTAGCGGGAGGACAGATACGCAGTATTTT.

The rearrangement links TRBV6-6 to TRBJ2-2; maybe TRBD2 (6 bases). V was pared by 5 bases and J by 4 bases, with 14 bases between. In germline, CDR1 is MNHNY, CDR2 SVGAGI (reference sequence). This CDR3 comprises 15 residues. CDR3 nucleotides: TGTGCCAGCAGTGCGGGACGGCCGGGCACCGGGGAGCTGTTTTTT. This encodes CASSAGRPGTGELFF.

V is TRBV27 and J is TRBJ2-7; the match to TRBD1 covers 9 bases. Germline-derived CDR1 and CDR2 are MNHEY and SMNVEV (reference sequence). V shed 5 bases and J 4 bases; nucleotides not matched to a gene: 9. There are 15 residues in the CDR3. This chain's CDR3 is CASSTTGTGIYEQYF. In DNA form, the CDR3 reads TGTGCCAGCAGTACCACCGGGACAGGGATTTACGAGCAGTACTTC.

The rearrangement links TRBV7-3 to TRBJ2-7; 7 positions match TRBD2. CDR1 and CDR2 (germline): SGHTA, FQGTGA. Trimming at V came to 2 bases and at J to 5 bases, leaving 9 bases not matched to a gene. The CDR3 length is 15 residues. In DNA, the CDR3 is TGTGCCAGCAGCTTACGAGGGAGGGAAGGCAACGAGCAGTACTTC. Translating it yields CASSLRGREGNEQYF.

The chain joins TRBV5-1 to TRBJ2-1; D may be TRBD1 (6 bases). Germline CDR1 is SGHRS and CDR2 is YFSETQ. The V end lost 4 bases, the J end lost 6 bases, and 17 bases lay between the germline ends. The CDR3 is 15 amino acids. CDR3 bases: TGCGCCAGCAGCATCTTACCCGGGACACGCAATGAGCAGTTCTTC. This sequence encodes CASSILPGTRNEQFF.

This clone was observed many times. The V gene is TRBV19, the J gene TRBJ2-7; 11 nucleotides line up with TRBD2. Germline CDR1 LNHDA, CDR2 SQIVND (reference sequence). J gave up 6 bases and V 6 bases, and 1 base lay outside the gene matches. CDR3 size: 12 residues. As DNA, the CDR3 is TGTGCCAGTAGGCTAGCGGGAGGCGAGCAGTACTTC. Residues: CASRLAGGEQYF. The full variable domain, with the rest looked up from reference TRBV19 and TRBJ2-7, is DGGITQSPKYLFRKEGQNVTLSCEQNLNHDAMYWYRQDPGQGLRLIYYSQIVNDFQKGDIAEGYSVSREKKESFPLTVTSAQKNPTAFYLCASRLAGGEQYFGPGTRLTVT.